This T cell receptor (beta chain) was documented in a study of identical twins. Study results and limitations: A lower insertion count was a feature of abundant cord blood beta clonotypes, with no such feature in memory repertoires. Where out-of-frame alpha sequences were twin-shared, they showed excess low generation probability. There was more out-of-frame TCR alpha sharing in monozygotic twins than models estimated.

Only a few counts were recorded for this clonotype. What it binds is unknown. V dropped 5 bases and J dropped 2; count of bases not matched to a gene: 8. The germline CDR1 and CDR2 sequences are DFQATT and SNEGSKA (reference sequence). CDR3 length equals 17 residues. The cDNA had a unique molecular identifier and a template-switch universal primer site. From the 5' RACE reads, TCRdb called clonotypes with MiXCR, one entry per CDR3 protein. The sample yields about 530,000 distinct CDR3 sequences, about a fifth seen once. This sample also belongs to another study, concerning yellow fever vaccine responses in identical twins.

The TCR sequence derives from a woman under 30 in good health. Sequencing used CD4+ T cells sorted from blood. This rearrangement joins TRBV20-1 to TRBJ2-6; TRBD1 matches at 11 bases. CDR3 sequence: CSAGQGALVAGANVLTF. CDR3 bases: TGCAGTGCTGGACAGGGGGCTCTTGTAGCTGGGGCCAACGTCCTGACTTTC.